Listed below are T cell receptor beta chains from one sample, sequenced in a study of cytomegalovirus exposure and HLA in healthy donors. Using immunoSEQ multiplex PCR, the repertoire was profiled, and TCRdb retains in-frame clones only, with some absent. This sample has approximately 300,000 clones, with roughly 87% found just once. The sequencing input was PBMCs. Every receptor here comes from a woman in her thirties in good health and CMV-seropositive. Each CDR3 is given with its conserved first and last residue. The D gene is left open where the match is weak. The size of a clone is reported for some rows only, either as once, few or many, or as a class for expanded clones.

TGTGCCAGCAGCCAAGATAGGCAGACTAGCGATGGAGATACGCAGTATTTT	CASSQDRQTSDGDTQYF	TRBD2	TRBV4-2	-	17	TRBJ2-3
TGTGCCATCAGTGATAATAGCAATTCACCCCTCCACTTT	CAISDNSNSPLHF	-	TRBV10-3	once	13	TRBJ1-6
TGTGCCAGCAGACAGGGGGCCGGCACTGAAGCTTTCTTT	CASRQGAGTEAFF	TRBD1	TRBV6-5	-	13	TRBJ1-1
TGTGCCAGCAGCGGCGGAGGAGCGGAGCCCTACGAGCAGTACTTC	CASSGGGAEPYEQYF	-	TRBV7-8	-	15	TRBJ2-7
TGTGCCAGCAGTTACGTGAGGCTGGGTGACACTGAAGCTTTCTTT	CASSYVRLGDTEAFF	-	TRBV6-5	-	15	TRBJ1-1
TGTGCCAGCAGTTTGTTCGGGACTGAAGCTTTCTTT	CASSLFGTEAFF	-	TRBV28	-	12	TRBJ1-1
TGTGCCAGCAGCCCCTCCGGGACATCGGGCGAGCAGTACTTC	CASSPSGTSGEQYF	-	TRBV13	-	14	TRBJ2-7
TGTGCCAGCAGTTTCGACAGGGGAGATACGCAGTATTTT	CASSFDRGDTQYF	TRBD1	TRBV28	-	13	TRBJ2-3
TGTGCCAGCAGCCAGGGAGTACTTGGAAACACCATATATTTT	CASSQGVLGNTIYF	-	TRBV6-5	-	14	TRBJ1-3
TGTGCCAGCAGCACCCCGTTCACAGATACGCAGTATTTT	CASSTPFTDTQYF	-	TRBV9	-	13	TRBJ2-3
TGTGCCAGCAGCGCTGGACTAGCCGAGGACGAGCAGTACTTC	CASSAGLAEDEQYF	TRBD2	TRBV7-8	-	14	TRBJ2-7
TGTGCCACCAGCAGAGACAGGGTAGATGAGCAGTTCTTC	CATSRDRVDEQFF	-	TRBV15	-	13	TRBJ2-1
TGTGCCAGCAGCTGGGGCAGGAGCTCCTACGAGCAGTACTTC	CASSWGRSSYEQYF	-	TRBV5-6	-	14	TRBJ2-7
TGTGCCAGCAGTACAGGGGGAGGGTCCTACGAGCAGTACTTC	CASSTGGGSYEQYF	-	TRBV28	-	14	TRBJ2-7
TGCGCCAGCAGCCGACTTGCGAAGGGCCCATACGAGCAGTACTTC	CASSRLAKGPYEQYF	-	TRBV4-1	-	15	TRBJ2-7
TGCGCCAGCAGTGACCCTAGTCTTGGCACAGATACGCAGTATTTT	CASSDPSLGTDTQYF	-	TRBV10-2	once	15	TRBJ2-3
TGCAGCGCAGATGAAAAACTGTTTTTT	CSADEKLFF	-	TRBV29-1	-	9	TRBJ1-4
TGCGCCAGCAGCCAGGGGGGGGACAGAGCTAACTATGGCTACACCTTC	CASSQGGDRANYGYTF	TRBD1	TRBV4-1	-	16	TRBJ1-2
TGTGCCAGCAGCTTACCCGACAGGTATAATTCACCCCTCCACTTT	CASSLPDRYNSPLHF	-	TRBV7-9	-	15	TRBJ1-6
TGTGCCAGCAGTTCGAACCTAAGGGACTATGGCTACACCTTC	CASSSNLRDYGYTF	-	TRBV28	-	14	TRBJ1-2
TGTGCCTGGACGGACCCTGGGGCACGGGTGTCACTTTCACCCCTCCACTTT	CAWTDPGARVSLSPLHF	-	TRBV30	-	17	TRBJ1-6
TGTGCCAGCAGTTTCAGGGGTGGTAGCAATCAGCCCCAGCATTTT	CASSFRGGSNQPQHF	-	TRBV28	-	15	TRBJ1-5
TGTGCCAGCAGCTTAGCCAGCGGGGGGGGAAATACGCAGTATTTT	CASSLASGGGNTQYF	TRBD2	TRBV7-6	-	15	TRBJ2-3
TGCAGCGTGGGGCCCTCAGGCTTCCAAGAGACCCAGTACTTC	CSVGPSGFQETQYF	-	TRBV29-1	-	14	TRBJ2-5